What follows are 30 T cell receptor beta chains derived from one specimen sequenced in a study of T cell responses to AZD1222 COVID-19 vaccine. Sequenced by immunoSEQ multiplex PCR; TCRdb stores in-frame clones only, minus some. The data show tens of thousands of clones, about 88% seen once. Sequences were derived from peripheral blood, sampled on day 0 of AZD1222 vaccination. These receptors were obtained from an adult in good health.

This clone has a single count. V and J are TRBV27 and TRBJ1-4; D not resolved. V gave up 5 bases and J gave up 1 base, with 8 bases separating them. Germline V gene data show CDR1 as MNHEY and CDR2 as SMNVEV (reference sequence). This CDR3 comprises 14 residues. CDR3 sequence: CASSHARTNEKLFF. In nucleotides, the CDR3 is TGTGCCAGCAGTCACGCCAGAACTAATGAAAAACTGTTTTTT.

This clone was detected once. The J gene is TRBJ1-2, the V gene TRBV7-2; D is possibly TRBD1 (5 bases). V was shortened by 3 bases and J by 4 bases, with 15 bases between the two germline ends. Germline-derived CDR1 and CDR2 are SGHTA and FQGNSA. CDR3 length: 15 amino acids. The CDR3 region has the DNA TGTGCCAGCAGCTTGGCAGGGATTGCTAGCTATGGCTACACCTTC. This encodes CASSLAGIASYGYTF.

The chain has TRBV12-3 or TRBV12-4 and TRBJ1-6, with D tentatively TRBD1 (5 bases). There are 13 residues in the CDR3. V was trimmed by 8 bases and J by 10 bases, leaving 15 bases between them. The CDR3 protein is CASWGSGGSPLHF. DNA for the CDR3: TGTGCCAGCTGGGGCAGCGGAGGATCACCCCTCCACTTT.

CDR3 coding DNA: TGTGCCATTGCCAGGGGGTCGAGCTCCTACGAGCAGTACGTC. Amino acids: CAIARGSSSYEQYV. This chain links TRBV19 with TRBJ2-7, with TRBD1 matching 7 bases. Germline CDR1 is LNHDA and CDR2 is SQIVND (reference sequence). After removal of 10 bases from V and 0 bases from J, the junction contained 9 bases not matched to a gene. There are 14 residues in the CDR3.

This clone has only one observation. The chain joins TRBV6-2 or TRBV6-3 to TRBJ2-5; D not certain. The CDR3 consists of 13 residues. Trimming cost V 4 bases and J 6 bases, with 12 bases left between them. Germline CDR1 reads MNHEY; CDR2 reads SVGEGT. CDR3: CASSFLPRQTQYF. The DNA for the CDR3 is TGTGCCAGCAGTTTCCTACCTCGGCAGACCCAGTACTTC.

The CDR3 nucleotides read TGTGCCAGCAGCTTGGGGTACAGGGTTGCCGGGGAGCTGTTTTTT. Protein: CASSLGYRVAGELFF. This rearrangement joins TRBV5-6 to TRBJ2-2, with D possibly matching TRBD1 (6 bases). The length of the CDR3 is 15 residues. CDR1 is SGHDT, CDR2 YYEEEE, per germline. The V end lost 0 bases, the J end lost 6 bases, and 12 bases lay between the germline ends. Filled out from reference TRBV5-6 and TRBJ2-2, the complete variable domain reads DAGVTQSPTHLIKTRGQQVTLRCSPKSGHDTVSWYQQALGQGPQFIFQYYEEEERQRGNFPDRFSGHQFPNYSSELNVNALLLGDSALYLCASSLGYRVAGELFFGEGSRLTVL.

The V call is TRBV10-3, the J call TRBJ1-3; TRBD1 aligns across 8 bases. CDR3 length equals 15 residues. Germline V lookup: CDR1 ENHRY, CDR2 SYGVKD. The J segment lost 8 bases and the V segment lost 3 bases, leaving 9 bases of the junction unmatched. CDR3 loop: CAISDPTGGSDTIYF. CDR3 in DNA: TGTGCCATCAGTGACCCCACAGGGGGAAGTGACACCATATATTTT.

J is TRBJ2-1 and V is TRBV3-1 (or the pseudogene TRBV3-2); tentative D call: TRBD2 (6 bases). Germline V gives CDR1 LGHDT, CDR2 YNNKEL (reference sequence). V lost 3 bases to trimming and J lost 5 bases, with 8 bases between them. This CDR3 has 13 residues. The CDR3 is CASSQDYHNEQFF. The CDR3 nucleotides are TGTGCCAGCAGCCAGGACTACCACAATGAGCAGTTCTTC.

This chain uses TRBV12-3 or TRBV12-4 with TRBJ2-7; no definite D call. This CDR3 is 12 amino acids long. V was shortened by 6 bases and J by 3 bases, with 9 bases between the two germline ends. CDR3 in amino acids: CASSRSIYEQYV. Written as DNA, the CDR3 is TGTGCCAGCAGCCGGTCCATCTACGAGCAGTACGTC.

This sequence joins TRBV4-1 and TRBJ1-1; 7 positions agree with TRBD1. V lost 4 bases, J lost 0 bases, and 14 bases stayed unmatched. Germline V gene sequence: CDR1 MGHRA, CDR2 YSYEKL. The CDR3 consists of 18 residues. CDR3 region: CASSPGQLARRMNTEAFF. CDR3 DNA sequence: TGCGCCAGCAGCCCGGGACAGCTAGCTCGCCGGATGAACACTGAAGCTTTCTTT.

The V and J genes are TRBV7-2 and TRBJ2-3; no firm D call. Trimming shortened V by 5 bases and J by 0 bases, and 9 bases separated the two germline ends. This CDR3 has 14 residues. Germline assignment: CDR1 SGHTA and CDR2 FQGNSA. The CDR3, as DNA: TGTGCCAGCAGCGTTACGACAAGCACAGATACGCAGTATTTT. Amino acids: CASSVTTSTDTQYF.

CDR3 nucleotides: TGTGCCAGCAGTTTTCGAGGGTTCACCGGGGAGCTGTTTTTT. Translation gives CASSFRGFTGELFF. V gene TRBV28 combines with J gene TRBJ2-2; TRBD2 is a possible D gene (5 bases). The CDR3 contains 14 residues. Germline V gives CDR1 MDHEN, CDR2 SYDVKM. V shed 3 bases and J shed 4 bases, with 9 bases lying between them.

The V and J genes are TRBV10-3 and TRBJ1-5; possibly TRBD1 for D (5 bases). The germline CDR1 and CDR2 sequences are ENHRY and SYGVKD. This CDR3 spans 15 amino acids. Trimming stripped 2 bases from V and 0 bases from J, with 8 bases between. CDR3 DNA: TGTGCCATCAGTGAGGGGGGGAATAGCAATCAGCCCCAGCATTTT. Translated: CAISEGGNSNQPQHF.

The CDR3 loop is CAWAGTSVGGELFF. The CDR3 DNA reads as TGTGCCTGGGCCGGGACTAGCGTTGGCGGGGAGCTGTTTTTT. The chain carries TRBV30 and TRBJ2-2; 10 bases are a match to TRBD2. The ends lost 5 bases at V and 7 bases at J; junction bases unmatched: 7. CDR3 length: 14 residues. Germline V gene lookup returns CDR1 GTSNPN and CDR2 SVGIG (reference sequence).

This chain connects TRBV3-1 (or the pseudogene TRBV3-2) to TRBJ1-1; 8 bases map to TRBD1. Germline CDR1 LGHDT, CDR2 YNNKEL (reference sequence). CDR3 size: 14 residues. V was pared by 5 bases and J by 5 bases, with 7 bases of the junction left unmatched. CDR3 amino acids: CASSNSGGWTEAFF. The CDR3, as DNA: TGTGCCAGCAGCAACTCAGGGGGCTGGACTGAAGCTTTCTTT.

The V and J genes are TRBV30 and TRBJ1-6; the D gene is possibly TRBD1 (6 bases). There are 12 residues in the CDR3. With 6 bases removed from V and 7 bases from J, the gap between germline ends came to 10 bases. The germline V gene has CDR1 GTSNPN and CDR2 SVGIG (reference sequence). CDR3 DNA sequence: TGTGCCTGCAAACAGGGCAATTCACCCCTCCACTTT. Protein: CACKQGNSPLHF.

V is TRBV28 and J is TRBJ1-3; tentatively, D is TRBD1 (5 bases). V was cut by 2 bases and J by 2 bases, with 10 bases left in between. This CDR3 has 15 amino acids. Germline V lookup: CDR1 MDHEN, CDR2 SYDVKM. CDR3 nucleotides: TGTGCCAGCAGTTTACCGGCAGGGACTGGAAACACCATATATTTT. Encoded protein: CASSLPAGTGNTIYF.

V gene TRBV18 combines with J gene TRBJ1-2, with 9 nucleotides matching TRBD1. The V gene's germline CDR1 is KGHSH and CDR2 LQKENI. The CDR3 is made up of 14 amino acids. The V gene end was trimmed by 3 bases and the J gene end by 5 bases; junction bases not matched to a gene: 4. DNA of the CDR3: TGTGCCAGCTCACCCGGACAGGGGAAATATGGCTACACCTTC. Protein sequence: CASSPGQGKYGYTF. The full variable domain, with the rest looked up from reference TRBV18 and TRBJ1-2, is NAGVMQNPRHLVRRRGQEARLRCSPMKGHSHVYWYRQLPEEGLKFMVYLQKENIIDESGMPKERFSAEFPKEGPSILRIQQVVRGDSAAYFCASSPGQGKYGYTFGSGTRLTVV.

The table lists this clone with a few counts. This chain uses TRBV19 with TRBJ2-6, with 7 bases aligning to TRBD1. Germline V gene sequence: CDR1 LNHDA, CDR2 SQIVND (reference sequence). V trimming: 4 bases; J trimming: 2 bases; junction bases outside the gene matches: 5. The CDR3 runs to 16 residues. CDR3 sequence: CASSKTGVAGANVLTF. In DNA form, the CDR3 reads TGTGCCAGTAGTAAAACAGGGGTCGCTGGGGCCAACGTCCTGACTTTC.

The chain is built from TRBV6-1 and TRBJ1-3; D is undetermined. Trimming took off 2 bases at V and 2 bases at J, with 10 bases between the two ends. Germline lookup yields CDR1 MNHNS and CDR2 SASEGT. This CDR3 is 15 amino acids long. The CDR3 region is CASSEWTAPGNTIYF. CDR3 nucleotides: TGTGCCAGCAGTGAATGGACGGCGCCTGGAAACACCATATATTTT.

The chain couples TRBV6-1 to TRBJ1-3; 7 positions match TRBD1. From germline, CDR1 is MNHNS and CDR2 SASEGT. The ends lost 0 bases at V and 5 bases at J; junction bases unmatched: 4. The CDR3 runs to 15 residues. In DNA form, the CDR3 reads TGTGCCAGCAGTGAAGCAATACAGGGGCGAAACACCATATATTTT. Its protein product is CASSEAIQGRNTIYF.

The V gene is TRBV5-1, the J gene TRBJ2-1, with TRBD1 matching over 7 bases. The CDR3 sequence is 14 residues long. Germline CDR1 and CDR2: SGHRS and YFSETQ. V shed 5 bases and J 5 bases; nucleotides not matched to a gene: 7. CDR3 region: CASSPGQINNEQFF. CDR3 coding DNA: TGCGCCAGCAGTCCGGGACAGATCAACAATGAGCAGTTCTTC.

The V and J genes are TRBV9 and TRBJ1-3, with D maybe TRBD1 (6 bases). V was trimmed by 0 bases and J by 5 bases, leaving 12 bases between them. CDR3 size: 15 residues. CDR1 is SGDLS and CDR2 is YYNGEE in the germline V gene. The CDR3 region is CASSVGGAFRNTIYF. The CDR3, as DNA: TGTGCCAGCAGCGTAGGGGGGGCCTTTAGAAACACCATATATTTT.

V usage is TRBV28 and J usage is TRBJ2-5; D not resolved. V was shortened by 3 bases and J by 4 bases, with 9 bases between the two germline ends. This CDR3 has 13 amino acids. Germline CDR1 is MDHEN and CDR2 is SYDVKM. CDR3 bases: TGTGCCAGCAGTTTCACCCCAGGAGAGACCCAGTACTTC. Translated: CASSFTPGETQYF.

The V call is TRBV28, the J call TRBJ1-4; D may be TRBD1 (6 bases). V gave up 6 bases and J gave up 5 bases, with 16 bases separating them. The CDR3 sequence is 15 residues long. The germline CDR1 and CDR2 sequences are MDHEN and SYDVKM. For the CDR3, the DNA is TGTGCCAGCAGGGAACCGGGACAAGTAAATGAAAAACTGTTTTTT. This translates into CASREPGQVNEKLFF.

This chain connects TRBV3-1 (or the pseudogene TRBV3-2) to TRBJ1-2; D gene unclear. The CDR3 is made up of 14 amino acids. Per germline, CDR1 LGHDT and CDR2 YNNKEL (reference sequence). With 0 bases removed from V and 7 bases from J, the gap between germline ends came to 12 bases. The CDR3 DNA reads as TGTGCCAGCAGCCAAGATGGGAGGGCGGGTGGCTACACCTTC. Its translation is CASSQDGRAGGYTF.

This chain's CDR3 is CASSLFRKQETQYF. The CDR3 bases are TGCGCCAGCAGCTTGTTTCGGAAACAAGAGACCCAGTACTTC. This chain links TRBV5-1 with TRBJ2-5; D is unclear. V was pared by 1 base and J by 2 bases, with 9 bases between. The germline CDR1 and CDR2 sequences are SGHRS and YFSETQ. This CDR3 has 14 residues.

V usage is TRBV7-2 and J usage is TRBJ1-2, with D possibly matching TRBD1 (6 bases). Between the trimmed V and J ends, which lost 3 bases and 2 bases, there was a span of 16 bases. Germline V gene data show CDR1 as SGHTA and CDR2 as FQGNSA. There are 16 residues in the CDR3. Here the CDR3 DNA reads TGTGCCAGCAGCTTCTCCCGACAGGCAACCAACTATGGCTACACCTTC. It encodes CASSFSRQATNYGYTF.

The rearrangement joins TRBV7-3 to TRBJ1-1; D is ambiguous. Trimming removed 5 bases at V and 3 bases at J, with 16 bases between. The CDR3 covers 15 residues. Per germline, CDR1 SGHTA and CDR2 FQGTGA. The CDR3 reads CASSPHPLKDTEAFF. The CDR3 coding sequence is TGTGCCAGCAGCCCTCATCCCTTGAAGGACACTGAAGCTTTCTTT.

V and J are TRBV6-5 and TRBJ2-2; no reliable D call. CDR3 size: 16 residues. V was pared by 0 bases and J by 6 bases, with 14 bases between. Germline CDR1 MNHEY, CDR2 SVGAGI. CDR3 residues: CASSYSIFPIAGELFF. The CDR3 DNA is TGTGCCAGCAGTTACTCGATCTTTCCGATCGCCGGGGAGCTGTTTTTT.